This T cell receptor beta chain was sequenced for a study of OX40 agonist ivuxolimab in advanced cancers. Looking at the study overall: Patient treatment consisted of intravenous ivuxolimab administration every 2 weeks at 0.01 to 10 mg/kg.

Clones were read by immunoSEQ multiplex PCR, and TCRdb kept only the in-frame ones, dropping some. The sample shows 58,000 or so clones, less than 85% of them seen only once. Trimming pared 1 base from V and 3 bases from J, leaving 10 bases between. This CDR3 has 14 residues. Germline-derived CDR1 and CDR2 are MGHRA and YSYEKL. The sample in question was CD4+ or CD8+ T cells sorted from blood, obtained in a trial of the OX40 agonist ivuxolimab. The receptor was derived from an adult with an advanced solid tumor such as melanoma, head and neck, liver or kidney cancer. This chain joins TRBV4-1 and TRBJ2-7, with D perhaps matching TRBD1 or TRBD2 (5 bases each). CDR3 in DNA: TGCGCCAGCAGCCAAGGGGGGTTCGACTACGAGCAGTACTTC. Translating gives CASSQGGFDYEQYF.